This TCR beta chain was profiled in a study of human thymus T cells. Remarks on this clone: Its target is not known.

Study findings and constraints: Reports from related research described highly overlapping thymic repertoires among unrelated individuals.

Thymic material originated from resections removed in the course of corrective heart surgery. Losses at the gene ends were 2 bases for V and 1 base for J; bases not matched to a gene: 9. The CDR3 extends over 18 amino acids. The V gene's germline CDR1 is LNHNV and CDR2 YYDKDF (reference sequence). Method: immunoSEQ multiplex PCR; TCRdb's copy keeps in-frame clones and lacks some. The repertoire holds about 78,000 clones, with 90% to 98% as singletons. The TCR originated in a boy younger than two with a congenital heart defect but otherwise immunologically healthy. Sample: thymus tissue. The J gene is TRBJ1-5, the V gene TRBV15; 9 bases align to TRBD1. The chain's CDR3 is CATSRPQGDRVSNQPQHF. In DNA, the CDR3 is TGTGCCACCAGCAGACCCCAGGGGGACAGGGTAAGCAATCAGCCCCAGCATTTT.